This is a list of T cell receptor beta chains from one sample in a study of T cell responses to AZD1222 COVID-19 vaccine. Measured with immunoSEQ multiplex PCR; TCRdb has only the in-frame clones, and not every one. The sample contains 100,000 to 130,000 clones, approximately 90% of which appear only once. The sequencing here drew on peripheral blood, taken 28 days after the second AZD1222 dose. These receptors came from an adult who received the AZD1222 COVID-19 vaccine. Each CDR3 is given with its conserved first and last residue. Fields, in order: J gene, clone size, V gene, D gene, CDR3 protein, CDR3 DNA. D genes are given only for firm matches. Clone size is stated in some rows and not others, as once, few, many or a class when expanded.

>TRBJ1-4|NA|TRBV10-3|TRBD1
CATGQGAEEKLFF
TGTGCCACAGGACAGGGGGCTGAAGAAAAACTGTTTTTT
>TRBJ1-1|NA|TRBV6-5|NA
CASSYSGDLNTEAFF
TGTGCCAGCAGTTACTCTGGAGATTTGAACACTGAAGCTTTCTTT
>TRBJ1-3|once|TRBV7-8|NA
CASSSGTGNTIYF
TGTGCCAGCAGCTCGGGGACGGGAAACACCATATATTTT
>TRBJ1-5|NA|TRBV5-5|NA
CASSFGDVGNQPQHF
TGTGCCAGCAGCTTTGGGGACGTCGGCAATCAGCCCCAGCATTTT
>TRBJ2-7|NA|TRBV28|NA
CASSFGDYEQYF
TGTGCCAGCAGTTTTGGGGACTACGAGCAGTACTTC
>TRBJ2-5|NA|TRBV9|NA
CASSVEASQTGTQYF
TGTGCCAGCAGCGTAGAGGCTAGTCAAACGGGGACCCAGTACTTC
>TRBJ1-1|NA|TRBV9|NA
CASSVSGNTEAFF
TGTGCCAGCAGCGTATCGGGGAACACTGAAGCTTTCTTT
>TRBJ2-1|NA|TRBV28|TRBD1
CASSLGQGHREQFF
TGTGCCAGCAGTTTAGGACAGGGGCATCGTGAGCAGTTCTTC
>TRBJ1-2|once|TRBV6-1|NA
CASSESIGYTF
TGTGCCAGCAGTGAATCTATTGGCTACACCTTC
>TRBJ1-2|NA|TRBV3-1/TRBV3-2|NA
CASSPGTAYGYTF
TGTGCCAGCAGCCCCGGGACTGCATATGGCTACACCTTC
>TRBJ1-2|NA|TRBV5-1|NA
CASSPQSPTSTGSYGYTF
TGCGCCAGCAGCCCCCAAAGCCCCACGTCGACGGGAAGCTATGGCTACACCTTC
>TRBJ1-1|NA|TRBV11-2|NA
CASSLLGNTEAFF
TGTGCCAGCAGCTTGCTGGGGAACACTGAAGCTTTCTTT
>TRBJ1-1|NA|TRBV19|NA
CASSIDVTVPEAFF
TGTGCCAGTAGTATAGATGTAACAGTGCCTGAAGCTTTCTTT
>TRBJ2-1|NA|TRBV9|NA
CASSAGLGRPYNEQFF
TGTGCCAGCAGCGCCGGACTGGGACGCCCCTACAATGAGCAGTTCTTC
>TRBJ2-1|NA|TRBV27|NA
CASSLFSSYNEQFF
TGTGCCAGCAGTTTATTCAGCTCCTACAATGAGCAGTTCTTC
>TRBJ2-1|NA|TRBV29-1|NA
CSVGTEAYNEQFF
TGCAGCGTTGGGACGGAAGCCTACAATGAGCAGTTCTTC
>TRBJ2-7|NA|TRBV2|NA
CASSDQVAVTVVQYF
TGTGCCAGCAGTGACCAGGTGGCGGTTACGGTGGTTCAGTACTTC
>TRBJ1-1|NA|TRBV4-1|NA
CASSQDSVNDRTEAFF
TGCGCCAGCAGCCAAGACTCCGTGAACGATCGGACTGAAGCTTTCTTT
>TRBJ2-5|many|TRBV6-2/TRBV6-3|TRBD1
CASSGTEQETQYF
TGTGCCAGCAGTGGGACAGAGCAAGAGACCCAGTACTTC
>TRBJ1-1|NA|TRBV19|TRBD1
CASRRGPDTEAFF
TGTGCCAGTCGCAGGGGGCCGGACACTGAAGCTTTCTTT
>TRBJ2-2|NA|TRBV4-3|NA
CASSQAVLRVVDTGELFF
TGCGCCAGCAGCCAGGCAGTTCTGAGGGTTGTGGACACCGGGGAGCTGTTTTTT
>TRBJ2-5|NA|TRBV14|NA
CASSQMYTLGTQETQYF
TGTGCCAGCAGCCAAATGTACACACTGGGTACTCAAGAGACCCAGTACTTC
>TRBJ1-1|NA|TRBV19|TRBD1
CASMTGGQGTEAFF
TGTGCCAGTATGACAGGGGGCCAGGGCACTGAAGCTTTCTTT
>TRBJ1-6|NA|TRBV4-3|NA
CASSRGQESSPLHF
TGCGCCAGCAGCCGGGGGCAGGAAAGTTCACCCCTCCACTTT
>TRBJ2-3|NA|TRBV4-1|TRBD2
CASSQGLAGFDTQYF
TGCGCCAGCAGCCAAGGACTAGCGGGATTTGATACGCAGTATTTT
>TRBJ1-1|once|TRBV12-3/TRBV12-4|NA
CASSSATAGAFF
TGTGCCAGCTCGTCTGCGACGGCGGGAGCTTTCTTT
>TRBJ1-3|NA|TRBV18|NA
CASSTTGGNSGNTIYF
TGTGCCAGCTCAACAACCGGGGGGAACTCTGGAAACACCATATATTTT
>TRBJ2-3|few|TRBV28|NA
CASLREKGAQYF
TGTGCCAGCCTCCGGGAGAAGGGTGCGCAGTATTTT
>TRBJ1-5|few|TRBV6-6|NA
CASSHLSGHSNQPQHF
TGTGCCAGCAGTCACCTCTCTGGACACAGCAATCAGCCCCAGCATTTT